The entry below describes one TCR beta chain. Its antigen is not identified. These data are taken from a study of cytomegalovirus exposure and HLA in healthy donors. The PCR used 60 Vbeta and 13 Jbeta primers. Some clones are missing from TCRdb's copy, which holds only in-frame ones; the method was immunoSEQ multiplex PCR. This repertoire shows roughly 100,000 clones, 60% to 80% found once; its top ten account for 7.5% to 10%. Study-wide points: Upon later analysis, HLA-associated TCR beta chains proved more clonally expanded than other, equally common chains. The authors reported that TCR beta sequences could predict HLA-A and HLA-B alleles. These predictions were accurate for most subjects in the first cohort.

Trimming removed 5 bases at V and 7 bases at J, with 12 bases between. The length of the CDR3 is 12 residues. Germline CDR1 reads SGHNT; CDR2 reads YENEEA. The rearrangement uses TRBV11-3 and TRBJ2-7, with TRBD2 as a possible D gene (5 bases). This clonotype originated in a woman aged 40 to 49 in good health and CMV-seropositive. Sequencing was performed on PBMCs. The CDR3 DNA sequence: TGTGCCAGCAGCCCTACTAGGTGGGAGCAGTACTTC. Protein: CASSPTRWEQYF.